This entry lists 5 T cell receptor beta chains sequenced from one sample in a study of blood T cell repertoires in COVID-19. Repertoires were generated with immunoSEQ multiplex PCR, while TCRdb's copy carries only in-frame clones and drops some. The data contain 400,000 or so clones, 90% of them singletons. The sequenced sample was PBMCs or T cells enriched from blood (not recorded which). The receptors derive from a man in his late teens or twenties who had recovered from COVID-19.

The chain is built from TRBV28 and TRBJ1-2; 9 positions agree with TRBD1. Germline V gene data show CDR1 as MDHEN and CDR2 as SYDVKM. The V and J ends lost 10 bases and 8 bases, in that order; junction bases with no gene match: 11. The CDR3 is 13 residues long. The CDR3 region has the DNA TGTGCCACCTATACAGGGGGCGCAAAAGGCTACACCTTC. Protein sequence: CATYTGGAKGYTF.

V and J are TRBV5-4 and TRBJ1-4, with D unclear. The CDR3 runs 12 residues. The V and J ends lost 10 bases and 5 bases respectively, with 12 bases between them. Germline V gene lookup returns CDR1 SGHNT and CDR2 YYREEE (reference sequence). As DNA, the CDR3 is TGTGCCGTCGCGCAAAAGAATGAAAAACTGTTTTTT. Encoded protein: CAVAQKNEKLFF.

The chain employs TRBV27 and TRBJ1-2; maybe TRBD1 (5 bases). In germline, CDR1 is MNHEY, CDR2 SMNVEV (reference sequence). Trimming shortened V by 3 bases and J by 6 bases, and 17 bases separated the two germline ends. This CDR3 is 15 amino acids long. CDR3 residues: CASSLLGGADDGYTF. CDR3 nucleotides: TGTGCCAGCAGTTTGTTAGGAGGGGCGGACGATGGCTACACCTTC.

V is TRBV7-9 and J is TRBJ2-7, with 7 bases fitting TRBD2. This CDR3 spans 15 amino acids. Looked up from germline, CDR1 is SEHNR and CDR2 is FQNEAQ (reference sequence). The V and J ends lost 1 base and 5 bases, in that order; junction bases with no gene match: 8. The CDR3 here is CASSLEPAGENEQYF. CDR3 in DNA: TGTGCCAGCAGCTTAGAACCGGCGGGAGAGAACGAGCAGTACTTC.

The sample holds one count of this clone. V is TRBV6-5 and J is TRBJ1-3; D not resolved. Trimming removed 4 bases at V and 10 bases at J, with 11 bases between. The CDR3 extends over 12 amino acids. Germline V gene sequence: CDR1 MNHEY, CDR2 SVGAGI. CDR3 sequence reads: CASSSSVSTIYF. The CDR3 coding sequence is TGTGCCAGCAGTTCTTCCGTGTCGACCATATATTTT.